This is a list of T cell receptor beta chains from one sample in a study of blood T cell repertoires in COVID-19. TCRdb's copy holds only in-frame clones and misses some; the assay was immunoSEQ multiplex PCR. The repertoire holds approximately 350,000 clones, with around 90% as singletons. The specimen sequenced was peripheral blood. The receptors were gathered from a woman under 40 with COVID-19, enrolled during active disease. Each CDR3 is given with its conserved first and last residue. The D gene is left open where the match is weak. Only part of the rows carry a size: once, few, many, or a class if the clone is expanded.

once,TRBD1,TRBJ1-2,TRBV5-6,CASSSEDRDRDNYGYTF,TGTGCCAGCAGCTCCGAAGACCGGGACAGAGATAACTATGGCTACACCTTC
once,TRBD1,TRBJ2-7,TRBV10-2,CASSEAGTGTSDEQYF,TGCGCCAGCAGTGAGGCTGGGACAGGAACCTCGGACGAGCAGTACTTC
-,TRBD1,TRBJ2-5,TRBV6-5,CASSSPDRVGETQYF,TGTGCCAGCAGTAGCCCAGACAGGGTAGGGGAGACCCAGTACTTC
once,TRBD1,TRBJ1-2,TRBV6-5,CASSYVGQGGNGYTF,TGTGCCAGCAGTTACGTGGGACAGGGGGGAAATGGCTACACCTTC
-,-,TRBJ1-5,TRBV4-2,CASSQDLGQPQHF,TGTGCCAGCAGCCAAGATCTCGGTCAGCCCCAGCATTTT
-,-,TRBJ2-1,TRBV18,CASSPTGDSYNEQFF,TGTGCCAGCTCACCAACAGGGGACTCTTACAATGAGCAGTTCTTC
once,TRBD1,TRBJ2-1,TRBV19,CASSIVRQGITYNEQFF,TGTGCCAGTAGTATCGTAAGACAGGGTATCACCTACAATGAGCAGTTCTTC
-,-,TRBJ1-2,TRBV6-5,CASSYPGSNYGYTF,TGTGCCAGCAGTTACCCAGGCAGCAACTATGGCTACACCTTC
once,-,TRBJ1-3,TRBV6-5,CASSYREGGNTIYF,TGTGCCAGCAGTTACCGGGAGGGAGGAAACACCATATATTTT
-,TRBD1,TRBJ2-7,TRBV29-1,CSVGARGLSEQYF,TGCAGCGTTGGGGCCAGGGGGCTATCGGAGCAGTACTTC
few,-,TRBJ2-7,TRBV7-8,CASSLAQGPSYEQYF,TGTGCCAGCAGCTTAGCCCAGGGTCCCTCCTACGAGCAGTACTTC
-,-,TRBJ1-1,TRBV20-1,CSASRFTEAFF,TGCAGTGCTAGCAGGTTCACTGAAGCTTTCTTT
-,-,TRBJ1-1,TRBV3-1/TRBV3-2,CASSQDQDFFF,TGTGCCAGCAGCCAAGACCAGGACTTTTTCTTT
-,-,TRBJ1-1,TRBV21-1,CASSKRQGWLGTEAFF,TGTGCCAGCAGCAAGCGACAGGGATGGTTAGGCACTGAAGCTTTCTTT
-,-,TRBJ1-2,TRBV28,CASSLEDFINGYTF,TGTGCCAGCAGTTTGGAGGACTTTATAAATGGCTACACCTTC
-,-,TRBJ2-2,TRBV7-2,CAGRMRSRVKNTGELFF,TGTGCCGGCCGTATGAGGAGCAGGGTTAAGAACACCGGGGAGCTGTTTTTT
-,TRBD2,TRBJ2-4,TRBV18,CASSPSGREQNIQYF,TGTGCCAGCTCACCTTCGGGGCGGGAGCAAAACATTCAGTACTTC
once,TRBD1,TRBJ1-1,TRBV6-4,CASSPGTENTEAFF,TGTGCCAGCAGTCCCGGGACAGAGAACACTGAAGCTTTCTTT
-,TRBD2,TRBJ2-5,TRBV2,CASSEQGGQETQYF,TGTGCCAGCAGTGAACAGGGAGGGCAAGAGACCCAGTACTTC
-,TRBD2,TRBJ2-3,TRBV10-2,CASKYGAAGVTDTQYF,TGCGCCAGCAAATATGGGGCAGCGGGGGTAACAGATACGCAGTATTTT
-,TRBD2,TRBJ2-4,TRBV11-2,CAIMSGGRATSYIQYF,TGTGCCATCATGAGTGGCGGGAGGGCCACCTCGTACATTCAGTACTTC
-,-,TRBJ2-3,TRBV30,CAWSVNSNRESCFLRTDTQYF,TGTGCCTGGAGTGTTAATTCGAACAGGGAATCCTGTTTTCTCCGCACAGATACGCAGTATTTT
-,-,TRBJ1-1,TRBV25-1,CASSEFHIGQNTEAFF,TGTGCCAGCAGTGAATTCCATATAGGACAGAACACTGAAGCTTTCTTT
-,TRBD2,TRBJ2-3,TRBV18,CASSLGTSASTDTQYF,TGTGCCAGCTCACTTGGGACTAGCGCTAGCACAGATACGCAGTATTTT
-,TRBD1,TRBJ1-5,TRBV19,CASSIGETGESNQPQHF,TGTGCCAGTAGTATAGGGGAGACAGGGGAAAGCAATCAGCCCCAGCATTTT
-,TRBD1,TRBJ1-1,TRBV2,CASGRQGRTEAFF,TGTGCCAGCGGACGACAGGGGCGCACTGAAGCTTTCTTT
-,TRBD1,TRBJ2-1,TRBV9,CASSGGTAFNEQFF,TGTGCCAGCAGCGGAGGGACAGCCTTTAATGAGCAGTTCTTC
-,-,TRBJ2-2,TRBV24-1,CATSDPAPGTVTGELFF,TGTGCCACCAGTGATCCCGCCCCCGGGACTGTCACCGGGGAGCTGTTTTTT
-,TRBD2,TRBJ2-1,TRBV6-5,CASSSSGSSYNEQFF,TGTGCCAGCAGTTCTAGCGGGAGTTCCTACAATGAGCAGTTCTTC
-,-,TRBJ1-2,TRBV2,CASSRKTEFYGYTF,TGTGCCAGCAGCAGAAAGACAGAATTCTATGGCTACACCTTC
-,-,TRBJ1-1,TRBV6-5,CASSFQTNVNTEAFF,TGTGCCAGCAGTTTTCAGACAAACGTGAACACTGAAGCTTTCTTT
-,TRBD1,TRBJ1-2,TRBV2,CASTWWDRGYGYTF,TGTGCCAGCACCTGGTGGGACAGGGGATATGGCTACACCTTC
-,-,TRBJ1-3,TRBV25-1,CASSEHQGSTGNTIYF,TGTGCCAGCAGTGAACATCAGGGTAGTACTGGAAACACCATATATTTT
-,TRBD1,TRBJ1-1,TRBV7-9,CASSQGQNLNTEAFF,TGTGCCAGCAGCCAGGGACAGAACTTGAACACTGAAGCTTTCTTT
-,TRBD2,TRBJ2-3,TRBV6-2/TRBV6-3,CASSYSPGGNTDTQYF,TGTGCCAGCAGTTACTCTCCCGGGGGGAACACAGATACGCAGTATTTT
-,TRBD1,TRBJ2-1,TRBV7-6,CASSSTGTGPYLKQFF,TGTGCCAGCAGCTCCACCGGGACAGGGCCTTATCTAAAACAGTTCTTC
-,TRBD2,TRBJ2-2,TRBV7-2,CASSPPLAGLGELFF,TGTGCCAGCAGCCCCCCACTAGCGGGCCTCGGGGAGCTGTTTTTT
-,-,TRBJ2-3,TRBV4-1,CASSQGVATTDTQYF,TGCGCCAGCAGCCAAGGAGTAGCTACGACAGATACGCAGTATTTT
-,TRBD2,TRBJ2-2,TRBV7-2,CASSADRLAGGSGELFF,TGTGCCAGCAGCGCCGACCGACTAGCGGGGGGTAGCGGGGAGCTGTTTTTT
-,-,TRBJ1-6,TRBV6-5,CASSRDMSSSPLHF,TGTGCCAGCAGTCGGGACATGAGCTCCTCACCCCTCCACTTT
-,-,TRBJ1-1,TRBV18,CASSPPRGRGVNTEAFF,TGTGCCAGCTCACCACCGAGGGGACGGGGGGTGAACACTGAAGCTTTCTTT
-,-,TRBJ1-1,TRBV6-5,CASRQGVENTEAFF,TGTGCCAGCAGACAGGGCGTGGAGAACACTGAAGCTTTCTTT
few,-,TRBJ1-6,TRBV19,CASTPESSYNSPLHF,TGTGCCAGCACCCCGGAGAGCTCCTATAATTCACCCCTCCACTTT
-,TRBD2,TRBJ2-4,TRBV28,CATAGGLQILAKNIQYF,TGTGCCACTGCGGGGGGCCTCCAAATTTTAGCCAAAAACATTCAGTACTTC
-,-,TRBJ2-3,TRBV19,CASSPPGGAVTDTQYF,TGTGCCAGTAGTCCTCCGGGCGGGGCGGTCACAGATACGCAGTATTTT
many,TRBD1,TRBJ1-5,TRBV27,CASRKQGADGQPQHF,TGTGCCAGCAGAAAACAGGGGGCGGACGGGCAGCCCCAGCATTTT
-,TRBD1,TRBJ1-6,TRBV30,CAWRQIRQGVGLGDNSPLHF,TGTGCCTGGAGGCAAATACGACAGGGGGTTGGGTTAGGAGATAATTCACCCCTCCACTTT
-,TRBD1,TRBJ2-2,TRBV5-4,CASSRDRENTGELFF,TGTGCCAGCAGCCGGGACAGGGAGAACACCGGGGAGCTGTTTTTT
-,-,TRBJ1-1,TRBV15,CATSRGDGLGAAFF,TGTGCCACCAGCAGAGGAGACGGGCTTGGGGCAGCTTTCTTT
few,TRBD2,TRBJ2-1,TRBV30,CAWSGAGVGNEQFF,TGTGCCTGGAGTGGAGCGGGAGTCGGCAATGAGCAGTTCTTC
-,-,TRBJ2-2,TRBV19,CASTTTGWGELFF,TGTGCCAGTACTACTACAGGGTGGGGGGAGCTGTTTTTT
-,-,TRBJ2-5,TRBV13,CASSFRERQTQYF,TGTGCCAGCAGCTTTCGGGAGAGGCAGACCCAGTACTTC
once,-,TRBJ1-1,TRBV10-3,CAIRGGRGTEAFF,TGTGCCATCAGGGGAGGCCGTGGCACTGAAGCTTTCTTT
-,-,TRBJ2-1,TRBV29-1,CSVQQGSGNEQFF,TGCAGCGTTCAACAGGGATCGGGCAATGAGCAGTTCTTC
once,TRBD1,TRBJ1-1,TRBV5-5,CASSWGDRHLMNTEAFF,TGTGCCAGCAGCTGGGGGGACAGGCACCTGATGAACACTGAAGCTTTCTTT
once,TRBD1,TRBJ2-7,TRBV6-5,CASSYRGQGSYEQYF,TGTGCCAGCAGTTACCGCGGACAGGGGTCCTACGAGCAGTACTTC